This T cell receptor beta chain was documented in a study of regulatory T cells in long-lasting Graves disease. As for this clonotype: Its specificity is not known.

Stated time point: newly diagnosed GD, antithyroid drugs for less than 3 months. Making the TCR library involved RNA that had been extracted from PBMCs. To make TCR beta libraries, researchers used iRepertoire HTBI primers and Arm-PCR of CDR3 regions. From the multiplex PCR reads, TCRdb called clonotypes with MiXCR, one entry per CDR3 protein. The data contain 500,000 or so distinct CDR3 sequences, roughly a sixth of them singletons. Study-level findings and limits: Accuracy could have been hurt by small sample size.

The same data also went into a second study, on T cells in Graves' hyperthyroidism and ophthalmopathy.

The sequence was obtained from a woman aged 40-65 years with Graves disease. Sequenced here: peripheral blood mononuclear cells (PBMCs), sampled at new diagnosis, from a patient treated with antithyroid drugs.

In DNA, the CDR3 is TGTGCCAGCAGCCCATTGCAAGGGAACAAGCAGTTCTTC. This gives the protein CASSPLQGNKQFF. The gene calls are TRBV7-9 and TRBJ2-1; D gene uncertain. Per the germline V gene, CDR1 is SEHNR and CDR2 is FQNEAQ (reference sequence). Trimming cost V 5 bases and J 11 bases, with 16 bases left between them. CDR3 length equals 13 residues.